Here is one T cell receptor (beta chain) with its context. Sequencing used immunoSEQ multiplex PCR; TCRdb keeps in-frame clones, though not all of them. Of hundreds of thousands of clones in the sample, 70% to 90% were seen once. The CDR3 is 13 amino acids. Germline values: CDR1 MNHEY, CDR2 SVGAGI. V lost 6 bases and J 6 bases, leaving 11 bases between the germline ends. These data belong to a study of blood T cell repertoires in COVID-19. Study information: Spain, Italy and the United States supplied samples that represented acute and convalescent COVID-19.

Material: peripheral blood. This TCR was sampled from an elderly man with acute or convalescent COVID-19. The V call is TRBV6-5, the J call TRBJ2-2; TRBD1 might be the D (6 bases). The CDR3 spells CASRKTGSGELFF. CDR3 DNA sequence: TGTGCCAGCAGAAAAACAGGGTCCGGGGAGCTGTTTTTT.